This T cell receptor (beta chain) was found in a study of cytomegalovirus exposure and HLA in healthy donors. Both 60 Vbeta primers and 13 Jbeta primers went into the PCR. TCRdb's copy holds only in-frame clones and misses some; the assay was immunoSEQ multiplex PCR. This table holds roughly 160,000 clones, approximately 82% found once. Germline V gene data show CDR1 as MNHNS and CDR2 as SASEGT. V dropped 7 bases and J dropped 6 bases, with 19 bases sitting between them. This CDR3 has 14 residues. To note about this clone: Its specificity is unknown.

Findings of the study overall: Several V segments, TRBV6-2 and TRBV6-3 among them, could not be told apart and were dropped. Donors belonging to an Asian-associated ancestry cluster reportedly showed fewer N-insertions in productive TCRs than the 666-donor mean, according to what a later analysis found.

The chain combines TRBV6-1 with TRBJ2-7, with D tentatively TRBD1 (6 bases). The sequencing input was PBMCs. The TCR sequence derives from a male donor in good health and CMV-seropositive. CDR3 loop: CASNETPGHGEQYF. Here the CDR3 DNA reads TGTGCCAGCAATGAGACGCCGGGACATGGCGAGCAGTACTTC.